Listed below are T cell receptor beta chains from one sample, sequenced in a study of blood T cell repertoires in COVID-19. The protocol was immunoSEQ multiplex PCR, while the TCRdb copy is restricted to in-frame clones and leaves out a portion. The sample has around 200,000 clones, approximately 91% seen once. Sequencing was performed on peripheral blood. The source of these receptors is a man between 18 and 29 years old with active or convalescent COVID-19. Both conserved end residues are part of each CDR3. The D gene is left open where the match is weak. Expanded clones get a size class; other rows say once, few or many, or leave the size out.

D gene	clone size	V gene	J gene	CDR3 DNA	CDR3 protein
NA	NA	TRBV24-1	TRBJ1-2	TGTGCCACCAGTGAAATGGACTGGGATCGCTACACCTTC	CATSEMDWDRYTF
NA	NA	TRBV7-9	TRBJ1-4	TGTGCCAGCAGCCTCGGAGAGTCTTCTGCAACTAATGAAAAACTGTTTTTT	CASSLGESSATNEKLFF
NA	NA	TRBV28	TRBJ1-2	TGTGCCACCACCGAAACCACGGGGGGCTACACCTTC	CATTETTGGYTF
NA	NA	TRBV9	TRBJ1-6	TGTGCCAGCAGCGAACGACCAACAGGGAATTCACCCCTCCACTTT	CASSERPTGNSPLHF
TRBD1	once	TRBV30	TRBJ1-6	TGTGCCTGGAGCCAGGGACAGGAGGCTTCACCCCTCCACTTT	CAWSQGQEASPLHF
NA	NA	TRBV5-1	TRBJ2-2	TGCGCCAGCAGCTTAGAGGGAAATCCGAACACCGGGGAGCTGTTTTTT	CASSLEGNPNTGELFF
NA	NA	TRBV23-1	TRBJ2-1	TGCGCCAGCAGTCAATCGCCGGGACTGGACTACAATGAGCAGTTCTTC	CASSQSPGLDYNEQFF
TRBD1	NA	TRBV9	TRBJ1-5	TGTGCCAGCAGCCCGACAGGGGGAGGCCAGCCCCAGCATTTT	CASSPTGGGQPQHF
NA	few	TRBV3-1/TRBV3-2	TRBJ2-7	TGTGCCAGCAGCCAACGAGGGTTCCCCTACGAGCAGTACTTC	CASSQRGFPYEQYF
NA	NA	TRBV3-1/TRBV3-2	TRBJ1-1	TGTGCCAGCAGCCAGCGGCAGTCGAACACTGAAGCTTTCTTT	CASSQRQSNTEAFF
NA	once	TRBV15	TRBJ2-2	TGTGCCACCAGCGGAGAGCGGGCCGGGGAGCTGTTTTTT	CATSGERAGELFF